Below are 17 T cell receptor beta chains sequenced from a single sample in a study of PD-1 blockade in classical Hodgkin lymphoma. Every patient had relapsed following autologous stem cell transplantation, and cohorts differed in brentuximab vedotin exposure. Clones were read by immunoSEQ multiplex PCR, and TCRdb kept only the in-frame ones, dropping some. The sample has 100,000 to 130,000 clones, 80% to 90% seen once; the top ten hold about 20%. The sequenced sample was peripheral blood mononuclear cells (PBMCs), obtained before the second cycle of nivolumab. The receptor set was obtained from a human donor with classical Hodgkin lymphoma.

V usage is TRBV6-1 and J usage is TRBJ1-2; 7 positions agree with TRBD1. Germline trimming cut 6 bases from V and 0 bases from J; bases unmatched to any gene: 7. This CDR3 is built from 15 residues. CDR1 and CDR2 from the germline V gene are MNHNS and SASEGT. The CDR3 reads CASREDRTTNYGYTF. The CDR3 nucleotides are TGTGCCAGCAGGGAGGACAGGACAACTAACTATGGCTACACCTTC.

The rearrangement links TRBV18 to TRBJ2-3; possible D gene TRBD1, 5 bases. Germline-derived CDR1 and CDR2 are KGHSH and LQKENI. The CDR3 runs to 15 residues. V shed 6 bases and J shed 2 bases, with 15 bases lying between them. CDR3 sequence (DNA): TGTGCCAGCTCCCCCGGGCAAGGGGTCACAGATACGCAGTATTTT. This translates into CASSPGQGVTDTQYF.

This clone appeared once. The chain recombines TRBV5-1 with TRBJ2-7, with 9 positions matching TRBD1. V shed 6 bases, J shed 6 bases, and the junction held 10 bases outside the gene matches. Germline CDR1 reads SGHRS; CDR2 reads YFSETQ. The CDR3 totals 14 residues. The CDR3 DNA sequence: TGCGCCAGCACTCCTTCCGGGACAGGGCGCGAGCAGTACTTC. Residues: CASTPSGTGREQYF.

This chain links TRBV4-1 with TRBJ2-2; no firm D call. CDR3 length equals 12 residues. The V end lost 3 bases, the J end lost 5 bases, and 4 bases lay between the germline ends. Germline-derived CDR1 and CDR2 are MGHRA and YSYEKL. As DNA, the CDR3 is TGCGCCAGCAGCCACCGTACCGGGGAGCTGTTTTTT. Translated: CASSHRTGELFF.

The rearrangement joins TRBV19 to TRBJ1-2; tentative D call: TRBD1 (6 bases). The CDR3 extends over 12 amino acids. The V and J ends lost 5 bases and 8 bases respectively, with 12 bases between them. Per germline, CDR1 LNHDA and CDR2 SQIVND (reference sequence). The CDR3 here is CASSYLGQGYTF. In DNA, the CDR3 is TGTGCCAGTAGTTACCTCGGACAGGGCTACACCTTC.

This chain connects TRBV7-2 to TRBJ2-7, with 11 positions matching TRBD1. The CDR3 totals 15 residues. From germline, CDR1 is SGHTA and CDR2 FQGNSA. Losses at the gene ends were 1 base for V and 2 bases for J; bases not matched to a gene: 1. The CDR3 spells CASSLEDRGPYEQYF. In nucleotides, the CDR3 is TGTGCCAGCAGCTTAGAGGACAGGGGGCCCTACGAGCAGTACTTC.

The chain joins TRBV7-2 to TRBJ2-1, with a tentative D call TRBD2 (5 bases). This CDR3 region has 14 residues. The V gene lost 2 bases and the J gene lost 7 bases, with 12 bases spanning the gap. Germline V gene lookup returns CDR1 SGHTA and CDR2 FQGNSA. The CDR3 loop reads CASSLSPGRNEQFF. DNA for the CDR3: TGTGCCAGCAGCTTATCCCCGGGAAGGAATGAGCAGTTCTTC. Drawing the rest from reference TRBV7-2 and TRBJ2-1, the complete variable domain is GAGVSQSPSNKVTEKGKDVELRCDPISGHTALYWYRQSLGQGLEFLIYFQGNSAPDKSGLPSDRFSAERTGGSVSTLTIQRTQQEDSAVYLCASSLSPGRNEQFFGPGTRLTVL.

The J gene is TRBJ1-1, the V gene TRBV19; D unresolved. Germline V lookup: CDR1 LNHDA, CDR2 SQIVND (reference sequence). The CDR3 totals 13 residues. V lost 3 bases and J 3 bases, leaving 8 bases between the germline ends. The CDR3 DNA reads TGTGCCAGTAGTATTGGGGTGGACACTGAAGCTTTCTTT. Translation: CASSIGVDTEAFF.

This clone was seen just once. The CDR3 nucleotides read TGCGCCAGCAGTGATGTCGGGGCGGGAGTAGGTGAGACCCAGTACTTC. Its protein is CASSDVGAGVGETQYF. The chain recombines TRBV10-2 with TRBJ2-5, with 7 bases lining up with TRBD2. The CDR3 sequence is 16 residues long. V lost 3 bases, J lost 5 bases, and 12 bases stayed unmatched. Germline-derived CDR1 and CDR2 are WSHSY and SAAADI.

The rearrangement uses TRBV7-9 and TRBJ1-2, with 7 bases matching TRBD1. CDR3 length: 12 residues. V lost 0 bases and J lost 14; bases outside the gene matches: 6. Germline V gene data show CDR1 as SEHNR and CDR2 as FQNEAQ (reference sequence). CDR3 region: CASSLAQGTSTF. The CDR3, as DNA: TGTGCCAGCAGCTTAGCACAGGGGACCTCAACCTTC.

The chain carries TRBV15 and TRBJ2-7, with D perhaps assigned TRBD1 or TRBD2 (5 bases each). The V end was cut by 5 bases, the J end by 2 bases, with 16 bases between. The CDR3 is 15 amino acids. Germline V gene lookup returns CDR1 LNHNV and CDR2 YYDKDF (reference sequence). CDR3 in DNA: TGTGCCACCAGCGGGGACCGAGGACCGACCTACGAGCAGTACTTC. This encodes CATSGDRGPTYEQYF.

V gene TRBV27 combines with J gene TRBJ1-1; perhaps TRBD1 as D (6 bases). Germline assignment: CDR1 MNHEY and CDR2 SMNVEV (reference sequence). The CDR3 extends over 15 amino acids. The V gene lost 6 bases and the J gene lost 11 bases, with 25 bases spanning the gap. CDR3: CASRDQPWGGGKAFF. DNA for the CDR3: TGTGCCAGCAGAGATCAACCCTGGGGGGGCGGGAAGGCTTTCTTT.

The chain has TRBV29-1 and TRBJ2-2; D is possibly TRBD1 or TRBD2 (6 bases each). V dropped 2 bases and J dropped 8 bases, with 12 bases sitting between them. CDR3 length equals 13 residues. Germline V gene data show CDR1 as SQVTM and CDR2 as ANQGSEA. CDR3 amino acids: CSVESGAIGELFF. The DNA for the CDR3 is TGCAGCGTTGAATCGGGGGCGATAGGGGAGCTGTTTTTT.

V usage is TRBV5-6 and J usage is TRBJ2-3, with TRBD2 matching 7 bases. This CDR3 spans 14 amino acids. The trim removed 0 bases at V and 8 bases at J, leaving 6 bases unmatched. Germline V gene lookup returns CDR1 SGHDT and CDR2 YYEEEE. CDR3: CASSLGRELSTQYF. CDR3 coding DNA: TGTGCCAGCAGCTTGGGGCGGGAGTTGAGTACGCAGTATTTT.

Of note for this clone: A junction end diverges from the germline sequence, so it may reflect a read error. This rearrangement joins TRBV7-9 to TRBJ2-3; D remains ambiguous. CDR1 is SEHNR and CDR2 is FQNEAQ in the germline V gene (reference sequence). The CDR3 spans 9 residues. The CDR3 coding sequence is TGTGCCAGCAGCCCTTCCAGGCATTTT. Protein: CASSPSRHF.

The chain employs TRBV5-1 and TRBJ2-3; 8 bases map to TRBD2. V dropped 0 bases and J dropped 7; count of bases not matched to a gene: 7. The CDR3 has 15 amino acids. Germline V CDR1 and CDR2: SGHRS, YFSETQ. CDR3 in amino acids: CASSLEREGMNTQYF. CDR3 coding DNA: TGCGCCAGCAGCTTGGAACGGGAGGGGATGAATACGCAGTATTTT.

This chain uses TRBV5-6 with TRBJ1-2; D ambiguous. V was cut by 1 base and J by 1 base, with 11 bases left in between. This CDR3 has 15 residues. Germline CDR1 and CDR2: SGHDT and YYEEEE. The CDR3 DNA reads TGTGCCAGCAGCTTGCCCCGGAGAGTTAACTATGGCTACACCTTC. Its translation: CASSLPRRVNYGYTF. Full variable domain (outside the CDR3, taken from reference TRBV5-6 and TRBJ1-2): DAGVTQSPTHLIKTRGQQVTLRCSPKSGHDTVSWYQQALGQGPQFIFQYYEEEERQRGNFPDRFSGHQFPNYSSELNVNALLLGDSALYLCASSLPRRVNYGYTFGSGTRLTVV.